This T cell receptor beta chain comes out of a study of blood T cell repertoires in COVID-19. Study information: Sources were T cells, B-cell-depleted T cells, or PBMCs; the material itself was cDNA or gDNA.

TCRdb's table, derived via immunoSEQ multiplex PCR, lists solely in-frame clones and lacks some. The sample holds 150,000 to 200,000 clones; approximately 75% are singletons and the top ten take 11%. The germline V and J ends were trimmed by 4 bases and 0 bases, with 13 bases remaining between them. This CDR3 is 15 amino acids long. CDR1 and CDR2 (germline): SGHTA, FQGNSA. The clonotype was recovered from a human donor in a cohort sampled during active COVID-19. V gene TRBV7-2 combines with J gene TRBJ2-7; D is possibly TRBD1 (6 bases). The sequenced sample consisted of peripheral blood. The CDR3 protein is CASSWTVGRSYEQYF. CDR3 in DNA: TGTGCCAGCAGCTGGACAGTTGGACGCTCCTACGAGCAGTACTTC.